Following are 22 T cell receptor beta chains from one sample sequenced in a study of metastatic and nonmetastatic thyroid tumors. No patient had received any treatment before thyroid surgery. MiXCR re-clonotyped the PCR reads for TCRdb. Of 45,000 to 65,000 clones in the sample, around 20% are singletons; the top ten hold roughly 3.7%. Input material: blood. These receptor sequences come from a female donor with papillary thyroid cancer or a benign thyroid nodule (not recorded which). Some clones in this sample may be carry-over from other donors' samples.

This clone was observed many times. V and J are TRBV5-6 and TRBJ1-1, with TRBD1 matching over 7 bases. CDR1 and CDR2 (germline): SGHDT, YYEEEE. Losses at the gene ends were 0 bases for V and 5 bases for J; bases not matched to a gene: 7. There are 15 residues in the CDR3. CDR3 region: CASSLERGGYTEAFF. The DNA for the CDR3 is TGTGCCAGCAGCTTGGAGAGAGGGGGCTATACTGAAGCTTTCTTT.

Details on this clone: This may be a read error: a much more frequent sequence differs by one nucleotide. J is TRBJ2-2 and V is TRBV11-1; D ambiguous. The CDR3 runs 16 residues. Germline values: CDR1 SGHAT, CDR2 FQDESV (reference sequence). CDR3 coding DNA: TGTGCCAGCAGCTGGCAGGTGCATTTAAACAGCGGGGAGCTGTTTTTT. Its translation: CASSWQVHLNSGELFF. Drawing the rest from reference TRBV11-1 and TRBJ2-2, the complete variable domain is EAEVAQSPRYKITEKSQAVAFWCDPISGHATLYWYRQILGQGPELLVQFQDESVVDDSQLPKDRFSAERLKGVDSTLKIQPAELGDSAMYLCASSWQVHLNSGELFFGEGSRLTVL.

On this clone itself: One base away lies a much larger clone, so this may be a sequencing read error. The V gene is TRBV20-1, the J gene TRBJ2-3; D is unresolved. Trimming stripped 6 bases from V and 5 bases from J, with 12 bases between. The CDR3 loop spans 12 amino acids. Germline CDR1 and CDR2: DFQATT and SNEGSKA (reference sequence). The CDR3 loop is CSAAHALDTQYF. The CDR3 region has the DNA TGCAGTGCGGCACATGCCTTAGATACGCAGTATTTT.

About this clone itself: The CDR3 ends on some other residue instead of the conserved phenylalanine or tryptophan, so this is likely a read error. The DNA is left out, because the CDR3 cannot be placed on it with certainty; the CDR3 is given as TCRdb lists it. This chain joins TRBV5-1 and TRBJ2-2. The germline gives CDR1 SGHRS, CDR2 YFSETQ. The CDR3 length is 15 residues, termini included. The chain's CDR3 is CASSFAGMNTGELLV.

This clone has at least ten counts. The rearrangement joins TRBV20-1 to TRBJ1-3, with D unresolved. This CDR3 region has 14 residues. CDR1 is DFQATT, CDR2 SNEGSKA, per germline (reference sequence). The ends were cut back, 0 bases at V and 8 bases at J, with 14 bases in the middle. The DNA of the CDR3 is TGCAGTGCTAGAGATAGCCAACCGAGGGACACCATATATTTT. Encoded protein: CSARDSQPRDTIYF.

The sample holds many counts of this clone. In DNA, the CDR3 is TGCAGCGTTGGGAAGGACTCCAGCAAGCAGTACTTC. Amino acid sequence: CSVGKDSSKQYF. The rearrangement uses TRBV29-1 and TRBJ2-7; perhaps TRBD2 as D (5 bases). This CDR3 contains 12 residues. CDR1 is SQVTM and CDR2 is ANQGSEA in the germline V gene. Trimming left V 4 bases short and J 8 bases short, with 15 bases between.

The gene calls are TRBV10-3 and TRBJ1-5; 9 nucleotides align to TRBD1. Looked up from germline, CDR1 is ENHRY and CDR2 is SYGVKD. V was clipped by 8 bases and J by 2 bases; unmatched bases: 16. The CDR3 extends over 18 amino acids. The CDR3 region has the DNA TGTGCCATCGGTCTGGGACAGGGATATAGTTTGGGCAATCAGCCCCAGCATTTT. It translates to CAIGLGQGYSLGNQPQHF.

This clone was seen repeatedly, ten times or more. The rearrangement joins TRBV11-2 to TRBJ2-3, with D possibly matching TRBD2 (5 bases). V lost 4 bases to trimming and J lost 5 bases, with 10 bases between them. From germline, CDR1 is SGHAT and CDR2 FQNNGV. The CDR3 runs 13 residues. The CDR3 DNA is TGTGCCAGCAGCTACCCCGGACTAGATACGCAGTATTTT. This gives the protein CASSYPGLDTQYF.

In its sample, this clone was seen many times. J is TRBJ1-5 and V is TRBV18, with D perhaps TRBD1 (5 bases). Germline CDR1 is KGHSH and CDR2 is LQKENI. V was shortened by 0 bases and J by 1 base, with 10 bases between the two germline ends. This CDR3 has 16 amino acids. The chain's CDR3 is CASSPPWGGSNQPQHF. In DNA, the CDR3 is TGTGCCAGCTCACCACCCTGGGGGGGAAGCAATCAGCCCCAGCATTTT.

This clone was recorded a few times. V gene TRBV30 combines with J gene TRBJ2-7, with 10 bases fitting TRBD1. The CDR3 is 12 amino acids. CDR1 GTSNPN and CDR2 SVGIG come from the germline V gene (reference sequence). The DNA for the CDR3 is TGTGCTTTGGGACAGGGGACTTACGAGCAGTACTTC. The encoded protein is CALGQGTYEQYF.

In the case of this clone: It may be a read error: a sequence one base away is much more abundant. The genes are TRBV9 and TRBJ2-4; weak D call: TRBD2 (5 bases). The V gene's germline CDR1 is SGDLS and CDR2 YYNGEE. The CDR3 contains 15 residues. For the CDR3, the DNA is TGTTCCAGCAGCCCGAACTACGGAGGCTTAGCCATTCAGTACTTC. Its protein is CSSSPNYGGLAIQYF.

There are many counts of this clone. The CDR3 sequence is CASSTRGALSYNEQFF. The CDR3 region has the DNA TGTGCCAGCAGCACCCGAGGGGCCCTCTCCTACAATGAGCAGTTCTTC. The chain recombines TRBV28 with TRBJ2-1, with D perhaps TRBD1 or TRBD2 (5 bases each). This CDR3 contains 16 residues. The V and J ends lost 6 bases and 0 bases respectively, with 15 bases between them. In germline, CDR1 is MDHEN, CDR2 SYDVKM. The full variable domain, with the rest looked up from reference TRBV28 and TRBJ2-1, is DVKVTQSSRYLVKRTGEKVFLECVQDMDHENMFWYRQDPGLGLRLIYFSYDVKMKEKGDIPEGYSVSREKKERFSLILESASTNQTSMYLCASSTRGALSYNEQFFGPGTRLTVL.

This clone was detected ten times or more. Other nucleotide sequences in the sample specify the same CDR3. V is TRBV28 and J is TRBJ2-7; TRBD2 agrees at 9 bases. V was clipped by 5 bases and J by 5 bases; unmatched bases: 16. The CDR3 has 17 amino acids. Germline V CDR1 and CDR2: MDHEN, SYDVKM. The CDR3 protein is CASSPSGTSAGDHEQYF. CDR3 DNA sequence: TGTGCCAGCAGTCCTAGCGGGACCTCCGCGGGGGATCACGAGCAGTACTTC.

By share of the sample, this clone is medium-sized (0.01 to 0.1%). The chain links TRBV20-1 to TRBJ1-2; tentatively, D is TRBD1 (5 bases). Germline V lookup: CDR1 DFQATT, CDR2 SNEGSKA (reference sequence). The CDR3 extends over 16 amino acids. Trimming shortened V by 5 bases and J by 6 bases, and 25 bases separated the two germline ends. In nucleotides, the CDR3 is TGCAGTGCTCAACACACAGGAGGTCGATTGGTGGATGGCTACACCTTC. Amino acids: CSAQHTGGRLVDGYTF.

As for this clone: One end of the junction varies from germline; a read error may be responsible. V is TRBV13 and J is TRBJ2-4, with D perhaps matching TRBD2 (5 bases). The germline CDR1 and CDR2 sequences are PRHDT and FYEKMQ (reference sequence). The CDR3 extends over 14 amino acids. CDR3 coding DNA: TGTGCCAGCAGCTCCTTTTTGGGCGGGCTTGAGCTGTTCTTC. This sequence encodes CASSSFLGGLELFF.

This clone was detected ten times or more. The J gene is TRBJ2-1, the V gene TRBV5-4; tentatively, D is TRBD2 (6 bases). Germline assignment: CDR1 SGHNT and CDR2 YYREEE (reference sequence). V was clipped by 0 bases and J by 2 bases, with 6 bases between them. The CDR3 runs to 14 residues. The CDR3 sequence: CASSLAGAYNEQFF. The CDR3 DNA follows: TGTGCCAGCAGCTTGGCGGGGGCCTACAATGAGCAGTTCTTC. The full variable domain, with the rest looked up from reference TRBV5-4 and TRBJ2-1, is ETGVTQSPTHLIKTRGQQVTLRCSSQSGHNTVSWYQQALGQGPQFIFQYYREEENGRGNFPPRFSGLQFPNYSSELNVNALELDDSALYLCASSLAGAYNEQFFGPGTRLTVL.

In regard to this clone: Because it lacks the conserved phenylalanine or tryptophan at the end, this CDR3 is likely a read error. V and J are TRBV20-1 and TRBJ2-7, with 10 bases fitting TRBD2. Per germline, CDR1 DFQATT and CDR2 SNEGSKA (reference sequence). V gave up 2 bases and J gave up 5 bases; unmatched junction bases: 12. The CDR3 contains 16 residues. The CDR3 sequence is CSARSFAASGSDEQYS. The CDR3 coding sequence is TGCAGTGCTAGATCCTTTGCGGCTAGCGGGAGCGACGAGCAGTACTCC.

This chain links TRBV11-2 with TRBJ2-1; D call uncertain. CDR1 and CDR2 from the germline V gene are SGHAT and FQNNGV. Trimming took 5 bases from V and 7 from J, leaving 12 bases between them. There are 13 residues in the CDR3. Here the CDR3 DNA reads TGTGCCAGCAGCCTTATGCATAGGAATGAGCAGTTCTTC. Translated, it gives CASSLMHRNEQFF.

This clone was seen at least ten times. CDR3 sequence reads: CASSPYSRHEQYF. The CDR3 bases are TGTGCCAGCAGCCCATACAGTAGGCACGAGCAGTACTTC. The chain is built from TRBV5-4 and TRBJ2-7; no clear D gene. This CDR3 is 13 amino acids long. The V and J ends lost 4 bases and 5 bases respectively, with 13 bases between them. Per the germline V gene, CDR1 is SGHNT and CDR2 is YYREEE (reference sequence).

Many counts were recorded for this clone. This chain joins TRBV28 and TRBJ2-4; TRBD1 or TRBD2 may be the D gene (5 bases each). CDR1 and CDR2 (germline): MDHEN, SYDVKM. V was clipped by 2 bases and J by 6 bases, with 8 bases between them. CDR3 size: 13 residues. CDR3 loop: CASSLPGRNIQYF. The CDR3 nucleotides read TGTGCCAGCAGTTTACCAGGGAGAAACATTCAGTACTTC. The complete variable domain, with remaining parts taken from reference TRBV28 and TRBJ2-4, reads DVKVTQSSRYLVKRTGEKVFLECVQDMDHENMFWYRQDPGLGLRLIYFSYDVKMKEKGDIPEGYSVSREKKERFSLILESASTNQTSMYLCASSLPGRNIQYFGAGTRLSVL.

With regard to this clone: Mismatch with germline at one junction end may stem from a read error. In DNA form, the CDR3 reads TGTGCCAGCAGCTTAGCCCGGGACGGGAACTATGGCTACTCCTTC. This encodes CASSLARDGNYGYSF. V gene TRBV7-8 combines with J gene TRBJ1-2; possible D gene TRBD1, 5 bases. Germline V lookup: CDR1 SGHVS, CDR2 FQNEAQ. The CDR3 extends over 15 amino acids.

This clone was seen many times. The rearrangement links TRBV5-1 to TRBJ2-1; 10 bases are shared with TRBD2. V shed 0 bases, J shed 9 bases, and the junction held 9 bases outside the gene matches. The V gene's germline CDR1 is SGHRS and CDR2 YFSETQ. The CDR3 consists of 16 residues. This chain's CDR3 is CASSLAPSGSAVEQFF. CDR3 coding DNA: TGCGCCAGCAGCTTGGCCCCTAGCGGGAGTGCAGTTGAGCAGTTCTTC.